Shown below are 11 T cell receptor beta chains from a single sample sequenced in a study of regulatory T cells in long-lasting Graves disease. For TCR beta, libraries came from iRepertoire HTBI primers and Arm-PCR of CDR3 regions. TCRdb reprocessed the multiplex PCR reads via MiXCR and lists one record per CDR3 protein. There are 350,000 to 450,000 distinct CDR3 sequences in the sample; around 20% occur only once, and roughly an eighth lies in the top ten. The time point here: persistent/refractory GD, antithyroid drugs over 5 years with positive TRAb. The TCR library used RNA extracted from PBMCs. Sequencing was performed on peripheral blood mononuclear cells (PBMCs), taken when the disease was refractory, from a patient treated with antithyroid drugs. The receptors derive from a female donor with Graves disease.

This clonotype was picked up many times. The rearrangement links TRBV19 to TRBJ2-7, with 8 bases matching TRBD2. The CDR3 is 14 residues long. With V trimmed by 4 bases and J by 3 bases, 5 bases remained unmatched. Germline loops: CDR1 LNHDA, CDR2 SQIVND (reference sequence). CDR3 sequence reads: CASSTTSGYYEQYF. In DNA form, the CDR3 reads TGTGCCAGTAGTACTACTAGCGGTTACTACGAGCAGTACTTC.

The table lists this clonotype with many counts. The chain employs TRBV27 and TRBJ2-5; TRBD1 matches 7 bases. This CDR3 has 14 amino acids. The V gene's germline CDR1 is MNHEY and CDR2 SMNVEV (reference sequence). V lost 5 bases, J lost 1 base, and 4 bases stayed unmatched. CDR3 sequence (DNA): TGTGCCAGCAGTCAGACAGGGTTCCAAGAGACCCAGTACTTC. Translated, it gives CASSQTGFQETQYF.

The chain links TRBV5-5 to TRBJ1-5, with TRBD1 matching 12 bases. Germline CDR1 and CDR2: SGHKS and YYEKEE (reference sequence). The CDR3 extends over 16 amino acids. Unmatched junction bases numbered 6, after V lost 4 bases and J lost 4 bases. The chain's CDR3 is CASSPLGQGANQPQHF. CDR3 in DNA: TGTGCCAGCAGCCCCCTGGGACAGGGGGCTAATCAGCCCCAGCATTTT.

The chain couples TRBV30 to TRBJ1-5; TRBD1 is a possible D gene (5 bases). Looked up from germline, CDR1 is GTSNPN and CDR2 is SVGIG (reference sequence). CDR3 length: 16 amino acids. Trimming pared 1 base from V and 0 bases from J, leaving 13 bases between. CDR3 DNA: TGTGCCTGGAGTGATTGCAGGGAGAGTAGCAATCAGCCCCAGCATTTT. Translation: CAWSDCRESSNQPQHF.

This clonotype appeared a few times. The rearrangement joins TRBV27 to TRBJ2-1, with D possibly TRBD2 on 6 matching bases. Germline V gives CDR1 MNHEY, CDR2 SMNVEV (reference sequence). CDR3 length equals 16 residues. V lost 5 bases to trimming and J lost 7 bases, with 21 bases between them. The CDR3 region is CASSLERANGYNEQFF. The CDR3 DNA sequence: TGTGCCAGCAGTCTTGAGCGGGCCAACGGGTATAATGAGCAGTTCTTC.

This clonotype came up a few times. A much larger clone differs by one base, so this may be a read error. The chain recombines TRBV28 with TRBJ2-5; 7 positions agree with TRBD2. The CDR3 is 13 residues long. V gave up 7 bases and J gave up 4 bases; unmatched junction bases: 6. The germline gives CDR1 MDHEN, CDR2 SYDVKM. This CDR3 reads CASNPGGRETQYF. Written as DNA, the CDR3 is TGTGCCAGCAACCCCGGGGGGAGAGAGACCCAGTACTTC. Variable domain in full (rest from reference TRBV28 and TRBJ2-5): DVKVTQSSRYLVKRTGEKVFLECVQDMDHENMFWYRQDPGLGLRLIYFSYDVKMKEKGDIPEGYSVSREKKERFSLILESASTNQTSMYLCASNPGGRETQYFGPGTRLLVL.

The chain employs TRBV5-1 and TRBJ1-1, with a possible D match to TRBD1 (5 bases). The CDR3 length is 15 residues. The V and J ends lost 4 bases and 0 bases respectively, with 13 bases between them. The germline V gene encodes CDR1 SGHRS and CDR2 YFSETQ. The DNA of the CDR3 is TGCGCCAGCAGCCCGCTGGGGCGGATGAACACTGAAGCTTTCTTT. It encodes CASSPLGRMNTEAFF.

This clonotype was counted between two and nine times. This chain uses TRBV5-1 with TRBJ2-7; TRBD2 matches at 7 bases. This CDR3 region has 15 residues. Germline V gene data show CDR1 as SGHRS and CDR2 as YFSETQ. V was clipped by 5 bases and J by 6 bases; unmatched bases: 14. Here the CDR3 reads CASSYIAGAVGEQYF. In DNA form, the CDR3 reads TGCGCCAGCAGTTACATCGCGGGAGCGGTAGGCGAGCAGTACTTC.

The chain is built from TRBV11-2 and TRBJ2-7; 12 nucleotides agree with TRBD1. V gave up 3 bases and J gave up 5 bases; unmatched junction bases: 14. The CDR3 has 18 residues. CDR1 is SGHAT, CDR2 FQNNGV, per germline. CDR3 protein: CASSFWDRGQQKRDEQYF. The CDR3 bases are TGTGCCAGCAGCTTTTGGGACAGGGGGCAGCAAAAGCGTGACGAGCAGTACTTC.

The gene calls are TRBV6-2 or TRBV6-3 and TRBJ2-7; 7 nucleotides line up with TRBD1. The CDR3 consists of 14 residues. Germline V gene data show CDR1 as MNHEY and CDR2 as SVGEGT. V gave up 5 bases and J gave up 3 bases; unmatched junction bases: 7. The CDR3 here is CASSGYGTDYEQYF. The DNA for the CDR3 is TGTGCCAGCAGTGGGTACGGGACAGACTACGAGCAGTACTTC.

V gene TRBV7-9 combines with J gene TRBJ2-7; D tentatively fits TRBD1 or TRBD2 (5 bases each). This CDR3 is built from 14 residues. V was trimmed by 5 bases and J by 0 bases, leaving 11 bases between them. CDR1 and CDR2 from the germline V gene are SEHNR and FQNEAQ (reference sequence). In DNA form, the CDR3 reads TGTGCCAGCAGCGGGACGTACAGCTCCTACGAGCAGTACTTC. As protein: CASSGTYSSYEQYF.